Listed here are 23 T cell receptor beta chains from one sample, sequenced in a study of blood T cell repertoires in COVID-19. The repertoire was sequenced with immunoSEQ multiplex PCR; TCRdb's copy has only in-frame clones and lacks some. The top ten clones hold around 20% of a sample with approximately 300,000 clones, about 92% of them seen once. Sequencing input: PBMCs or T cells enriched from blood (not recorded which). These receptors were obtained from a woman aged 25 to 39 who had recovered from COVID-19.

The chain links TRBV28 to TRBJ1-4; tentative D call: TRBD1 (6 bases). This CDR3 has 13 residues. CDR1 is MDHEN, CDR2 SYDVKM, per germline. Trimming stripped 6 bases from V and 10 bases from J, with 15 bases between. Written as DNA, the CDR3 is TGTGCCAGCAGATCAGAGTCAGGGGTAAAACTGTTTTTT. It is translated as CASRSESGVKLFF. The full variable domain, rest sourced from reference TRBV28 and TRBJ1-4, is DVKVTQSSRYLVKRTGEKVFLECVQDMDHENMFWYRQDPGLGLRLIYFSYDVKMKEKGDIPEGYSVSREKKERFSLILESASTNQTSMYLCASRSESGVKLFFGSGTQLSVL.

The rearrangement uses TRBV11-2 and TRBJ1-2; D remains unclear. CDR1 and CDR2 from the germline V gene are SGHAT and FQNNGV. Trimming stripped 3 bases from V and 4 bases from J, with 12 bases between. The CDR3 has 14 amino acids. CDR3 nucleotide sequence: TGTGCCAGCAGCTTGAGCCCACCGGTCTATGGCTACACCTTC. This codes for CASSLSPPVYGYTF.

Here the CDR3 reads CASAGTGRAEAFF. In DNA form, the CDR3 reads TGTGCCAGCGCCGGGACAGGGCGAGCTGAAGCTTTCTTT. The genes are TRBV2 and TRBJ1-1; 9 nucleotides align to TRBD1. The ends lost 8 bases at V and 6 bases at J; junction bases unmatched: 7. CDR3 length: 13 amino acids. The germline V gene has CDR1 SNHLY and CDR2 FYNNEI.

The chain has TRBV28 and TRBJ1-5; TRBD1 matches 9 bases. Germline trimming cut 4 bases from V and 4 bases from J; bases unmatched to any gene: 8. Germline V gene lookup returns CDR1 MDHEN and CDR2 SYDVKM. CDR3 size: 16 residues. CDR3 loop: CASSSTDRGLNQPQHF. CDR3 coding DNA: TGTGCCAGCAGTTCCACAGACAGGGGGTTGAATCAGCCCCAGCATTTT.

This chain uses TRBV19 with TRBJ1-1; no clear D gene. Germline V gene lookup returns CDR1 LNHDA and CDR2 SQIVND (reference sequence). V was trimmed by 7 bases and J by 4 bases, leaving 7 bases between them. The CDR3 is made up of 11 amino acids. CDR3 bases: TGTGCCAGTAAAGCGGGCACTGAAGCTTTCTTT. Its protein product is CASKAGTEAFF.

V usage is TRBV19 and J usage is TRBJ2-2; no firm D call. With 5 bases removed from V and 6 bases from J, the gap between germline ends came to 7 bases. The CDR3 runs 12 residues. CDR1 and CDR2 from the germline V gene are LNHDA and SQIVND (reference sequence). CDR3 protein: CASSVDSGELFF. DNA for the CDR3: TGTGCCAGTAGTGTCGACTCCGGGGAGCTGTTTTTT.

This CDR3 is CASSHVGQRNTIYF. CDR3 nucleotide sequence: TGTGCCAGCAGCCATGTCGGACAACGAAACACCATATATTTT. The chain links TRBV3-1 (or the pseudogene TRBV3-2) to TRBJ1-3; TRBD1 might be the D (5 bases). Looked up from germline, CDR1 is LGHDT and CDR2 is YNNKEL (reference sequence). V was cut by 3 bases and J by 5 bases, with 11 bases left in between. This CDR3 has 14 residues.

The chain has TRBV19 and TRBJ2-7, with TRBD2 identical over 14 bases. Germline trimming cut 10 bases from V and 7 bases from J; bases unmatched to any gene: 15. Germline CDR1 is LNHDA and CDR2 is SQIVND (reference sequence). The CDR3 spans 16 residues. This CDR3 is CATKGTSGGQGGEQYF. The CDR3 coding sequence is TGTGCCACCAAGGGGACTAGCGGGGGCCAAGGGGGAGAGCAGTACTTC.

The chain couples TRBV5-6 to TRBJ1-4; D is perhaps TRBD1 (5 bases). The CDR3 consists of 12 residues. V was pared by 3 bases and J by 13 bases, with 13 bases between. Germline V gives CDR1 SGHDT, CDR2 YYEEEE. CDR3 amino acids: CASSSGVGRLFF. Written as DNA, the CDR3 is TGTGCCAGCAGCTCGGGGGTCGGGCGACTGTTTTTT.

The chain has TRBV29-1 and TRBJ2-7; no firm D call. The germline CDR1 and CDR2 sequences are SQVTM and ANQGSEA. Trimming removed 1 base from V and 3 bases from J, with 13 bases in between. CDR3 length: 14 amino acids. The CDR3 nucleotides are TGCAGCGTTGAAGCCCCAGTGGGCGACTACGAGCAGTACTTC. Residues: CSVEAPVGDYEQYF.

This chain uses TRBV2 with TRBJ2-5, with 11 bases aligning to TRBD1. Trimming at V came to 6 bases and at J to 5 bases, leaving 5 bases not matched to a gene. The germline V gene encodes CDR1 SNHLY and CDR2 FYNNEI. This CDR3 is built from 14 residues. CDR3 loop: CASRGTGGGETQYF. Written as DNA, the CDR3 is TGTGCCAGCAGGGGGACAGGGGGAGGTGAGACCCAGTACTTC.

This clone has just one count. Other nucleotide sequences in the sample specify the same CDR3. V gene TRBV7-2 combines with J gene TRBJ1-2; possibly TRBD1 for D (5 bases). The germline gives CDR1 SGHTA, CDR2 FQGNSA. This CDR3 comprises 15 residues. Trimming stripped 1 base from V and 0 bases from J, with 9 bases between. CDR3: CASSLGGGSNYGYTF. In DNA form, the CDR3 reads TGTGCCAGCAGCTTAGGGGGGGGATCTAACTATGGCTACACCTTC.

The chain employs TRBV4-3 and TRBJ1-4; D may be TRBD1 (6 bases). Trimming shortened V by 3 bases and J by 3 bases, and 11 bases separated the two germline ends. Per germline, CDR1 LGHNA and CDR2 YSLEER. CDR3 size: 15 residues. Here the CDR3 DNA reads TGCGCCAGCAGCCAGTACAGGGATCCTAATGAAAAACTGTTTTTT. This codes for CASSQYRDPNEKLFF.

This rearrangement joins TRBV30 to TRBJ1-6; D perhaps matches TRBD1 (6 bases). Between the trimmed V and J ends, which lost 0 bases and 2 bases, there was a span of 11 bases. Germline lookup yields CDR1 GTSNPN and CDR2 SVGIG (reference sequence). The CDR3 loop spans 16 amino acids. CDR3 coding DNA: TGTGCCTGGAGTGTGGGGGGGCACACCTATAATTCACCCCTCCACTTT. Its protein product is CAWSVGGHTYNSPLHF. Looking up the rest from reference TRBV30 and TRBJ1-6 gives the full variable domain: SQTIHQWPATLVQPVGSPLSLECTVEGTSNPNLYWYRQAAGRGLQLLFYSVGIGQISSEVPQNLSASRPQDRQFILSSKKLLLSDSGFYLCAWSVGGHTYNSPLHFGNGTRLTVT.

The V gene is TRBV28, the J gene TRBJ1-5; D unclear. Trimming removed 2 bases from V and 11 bases from J, with 16 bases in between. The germline V gene has CDR1 MDHEN and CDR2 SYDVKM. This CDR3 is built from 14 residues. The CDR3 is CASSLGVTGETQHF. The CDR3 region has the DNA TGTGCCAGCAGTTTAGGGGTCACCGGGGAGACCCAGCATTTT.

The chain uses TRBV19 and TRBJ1-2; D call uncertain. The germline CDR1 and CDR2 sequences are LNHDA and SQIVND (reference sequence). Trimming removed 5 bases at V and 5 bases at J, with 9 bases between. The CDR3 loop spans 12 amino acids. In nucleotides, the CDR3 is TGTGCCAGTAGTCCCGGGTTGTATGGCTACACCTTC. Its translation: CASSPGLYGYTF.

J is TRBJ2-5 and V is TRBV7-9, with D possibly matching TRBD1 (5 bases). V dropped 5 bases and J dropped 12 bases, with 13 bases sitting between them. CDR1 is SEHNR, CDR2 FQNEAQ, per germline (reference sequence). The CDR3 is 11 amino acids. The CDR3 DNA sequence: TGTGCCAGCAGCAAGGGGTATCCGGAGTACTTC. Residues: CASSKGYPEYF.

The chain joins TRBV7-9 to TRBJ1-4, with a weak D call TRBD1 (6 bases). The ends were cut back, 5 bases at V and 7 bases at J, with 14 bases in the middle. The germline V gene has CDR1 SEHNR and CDR2 FQNEAQ (reference sequence). This CDR3 is 14 amino acids long. Written as DNA, the CDR3 is TGTGCCAGCAGCAGAACAGGGTCGGGTGAAAAACTGTTTTTT. The encoded protein is CASSRTGSGEKLFF.

The chain joins TRBV7-2 to TRBJ2-7; TRBD1 aligns across 10 bases. Unmatched junction bases numbered 5, after V lost 5 bases and J lost 4 bases. The CDR3 is 14 amino acids. Looked up from germline, CDR1 is SGHTA and CDR2 is FQGNSA. CDR3 sequence: CASSPQGQGYEQYF. In nucleotides, the CDR3 is TGTGCCAGCAGCCCCCAGGGACAGGGGTACGAGCAGTACTTC.

The rearrangement uses TRBV11-2 and TRBJ2-1, with unresolved D. The CDR3 has 11 residues. CDR1 and CDR2 (germline): SGHAT, FQNNGV. V lost 7 bases to trimming and J lost 11 bases, with 12 bases between them. CDR3 DNA: TGTGCCAGCACCTCGTATTCTCAGCAGTTCTTC. Translating it yields CASTSYSQQFF. Full variable domain (missing parts from reference TRBV11-2 and TRBJ2-1): EAGVAQSPRYKIIEKRQSVAFWCNPISGHATLYWYQQILGQGPKLLIQFQNNGVVDDSQLPKDRFSAERLKGVDSTLKIQPAKLEDSAVYLCASTSYSQQFFGPGTRLTVL.

The chain couples TRBV6-5 to TRBJ1-2; no reliable D call. Germline V gives CDR1 MNHEY, CDR2 SVGAGI. Trimming stripped 0 bases from V and 4 bases from J, with 12 bases between. CDR3 size: 15 residues. CDR3 nucleotide sequence: TGTGCCAGCAGTTACTCGGCAGGAGGGCCCTATGGCTACACCTTC. It codes for CASSYSAGGPYGYTF.

The rearrangement links TRBV5-4 to TRBJ1-4; 7 bases map to TRBD1. The germline CDR1 and CDR2 sequences are SGHNT and YYREEE (reference sequence). This CDR3 has 14 residues. The V gene end was trimmed by 2 bases and the J gene end by 8 bases; junction bases not matched to a gene: 6. This chain's CDR3 is CASSFATGKEKLFF. The CDR3, as DNA: TGTGCCAGCAGCTTCGCGACAGGGAAAGAAAAACTGTTTTTT.

The V gene is TRBV4-2, the J gene TRBJ2-5; a weak D match, TRBD2 (5 bases). CDR3 length: 16 amino acids. Deletions cut 0 bases from V and 5 bases from J, with 16 bases between. Germline V lookup: CDR1 LGHNA, CDR2 YNFKEQ. Written as DNA, the CDR3 is TGTGCCAGCAGCCAAGATCTACTGGGGAGTGGGGAGACCCAGTACTTC. Translating it yields CASSQDLLGSGETQYF.